This T cell receptor (beta chain) is drawn from a study of blood T cell repertoires in COVID-19. Looking at the study overall: Spain, Italy and the United States supplied samples that represented acute and convalescent COVID-19.

V was trimmed by 3 bases and J by 2 bases, leaving 10 bases between them. This CDR3 region has 14 residues. Germline CDR1 is MDHEN and CDR2 is SYDVKM. Original methodology: Estimates of nucleated cell counts were drawn from the amplification of reference gene primers. Repertoires were generated with immunoSEQ multiplex PCR, while TCRdb's copy carries only in-frame clones and drops some. V and J calls and clone size are copied from that table; D and trimming were computed from the DNA. The sample contains roughly 190,000 clones, around 80% of which appear only once. The V call is TRBV28, the J call TRBJ1-1; D is uncertain. The TCR originated in a man over 45 with active or convalescent COVID-19. Sequenced material: peripheral blood. The CDR3 DNA reads as TGTGCCAGCAGTTTGAAGCTGTCAAACACTGAAGCTTTCTTT. Translating gives CASSLKLSNTEAFF. The full variable domain, rest sourced from reference TRBV28 and TRBJ1-1, is DVKVTQSSRYLVKRTGEKVFLECVQDMDHENMFWYRQDPGLGLRLIYFSYDVKMKEKGDIPEGYSVSREKKERFSLILESASTNQTSMYLCASSLKLSNTEAFFGQGTRLTVV.